Sequencing of this TCR beta chain was carried out in a study of beta chain features in type 1 diabetes. The isolated RNA, all of it, was reverse transcribed, so expressed TCRB transcripts were what got sequenced. It was found that naive, central memory and regulatory T cell samples averaged about 4 million reads. Sequencing used immunoSEQ multiplex PCR; TCRdb keeps in-frame clones, though not all of them. The sample shows about 620,000 clones, 15% to 17% of them seen only once. In germline, CDR1 is SNHLY, CDR2 FYNNEI. Trimming took off 0 bases at V and 0 bases at J, with 15 bases between the two ends. The CDR3 sequence is 17 residues long. Findings and caveats of the study: cDNA-based reads could over-represent cells with high TCR expression. TCRB CDR3s from Type 1 diabetes patients were moderately but significantly shorter in all four CD4+ subsets. There were fewer insertions and more deletions at the VDJ junctions of type 1 diabetes patients.

With regard to this clone: The target antigen is unknown.

The clonotype comes from a man between 18 and 35 years old in good health. This rearrangement joins TRBV2 to TRBJ2-7, with a possible D match to TRBD1 (6 bases). Sequencing was carried out using naive CD4+ T cells from blood. The CDR3 region has the DNA TGTGCCAGCAGTGAAGCCCACGGACAGAGTTACTCCTACGAGCAGTACTTC. Encoded protein: CASSEAHGQSYSYEQYF.